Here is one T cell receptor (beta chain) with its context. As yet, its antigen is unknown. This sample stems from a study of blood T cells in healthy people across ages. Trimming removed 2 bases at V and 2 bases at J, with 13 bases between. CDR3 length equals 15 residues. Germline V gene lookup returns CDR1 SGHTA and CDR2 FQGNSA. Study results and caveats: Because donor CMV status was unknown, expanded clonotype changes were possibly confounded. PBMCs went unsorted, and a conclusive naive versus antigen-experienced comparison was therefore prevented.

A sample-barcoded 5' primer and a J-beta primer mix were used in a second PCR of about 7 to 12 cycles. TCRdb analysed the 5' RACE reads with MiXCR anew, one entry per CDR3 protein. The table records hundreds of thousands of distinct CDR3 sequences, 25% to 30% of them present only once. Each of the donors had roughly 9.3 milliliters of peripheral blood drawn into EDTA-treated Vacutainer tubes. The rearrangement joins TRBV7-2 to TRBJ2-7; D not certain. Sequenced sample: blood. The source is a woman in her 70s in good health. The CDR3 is CASSLSSSHAYEQYF. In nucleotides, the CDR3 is TGTGCCAGCAGCTTATCAAGTAGTCACGCCTACGAGCAGTACTTC. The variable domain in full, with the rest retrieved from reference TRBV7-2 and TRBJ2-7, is GAGVSQSPSNKVTEKGKDVELRCDPISGHTALYWYRQSLGQGLEFLIYFQGNSAPDKSGLPSDRFSAERTGGSVSTLTIQRTQQEDSAVYLCASSLSSSHAYEQYFGPGTRLTVT.